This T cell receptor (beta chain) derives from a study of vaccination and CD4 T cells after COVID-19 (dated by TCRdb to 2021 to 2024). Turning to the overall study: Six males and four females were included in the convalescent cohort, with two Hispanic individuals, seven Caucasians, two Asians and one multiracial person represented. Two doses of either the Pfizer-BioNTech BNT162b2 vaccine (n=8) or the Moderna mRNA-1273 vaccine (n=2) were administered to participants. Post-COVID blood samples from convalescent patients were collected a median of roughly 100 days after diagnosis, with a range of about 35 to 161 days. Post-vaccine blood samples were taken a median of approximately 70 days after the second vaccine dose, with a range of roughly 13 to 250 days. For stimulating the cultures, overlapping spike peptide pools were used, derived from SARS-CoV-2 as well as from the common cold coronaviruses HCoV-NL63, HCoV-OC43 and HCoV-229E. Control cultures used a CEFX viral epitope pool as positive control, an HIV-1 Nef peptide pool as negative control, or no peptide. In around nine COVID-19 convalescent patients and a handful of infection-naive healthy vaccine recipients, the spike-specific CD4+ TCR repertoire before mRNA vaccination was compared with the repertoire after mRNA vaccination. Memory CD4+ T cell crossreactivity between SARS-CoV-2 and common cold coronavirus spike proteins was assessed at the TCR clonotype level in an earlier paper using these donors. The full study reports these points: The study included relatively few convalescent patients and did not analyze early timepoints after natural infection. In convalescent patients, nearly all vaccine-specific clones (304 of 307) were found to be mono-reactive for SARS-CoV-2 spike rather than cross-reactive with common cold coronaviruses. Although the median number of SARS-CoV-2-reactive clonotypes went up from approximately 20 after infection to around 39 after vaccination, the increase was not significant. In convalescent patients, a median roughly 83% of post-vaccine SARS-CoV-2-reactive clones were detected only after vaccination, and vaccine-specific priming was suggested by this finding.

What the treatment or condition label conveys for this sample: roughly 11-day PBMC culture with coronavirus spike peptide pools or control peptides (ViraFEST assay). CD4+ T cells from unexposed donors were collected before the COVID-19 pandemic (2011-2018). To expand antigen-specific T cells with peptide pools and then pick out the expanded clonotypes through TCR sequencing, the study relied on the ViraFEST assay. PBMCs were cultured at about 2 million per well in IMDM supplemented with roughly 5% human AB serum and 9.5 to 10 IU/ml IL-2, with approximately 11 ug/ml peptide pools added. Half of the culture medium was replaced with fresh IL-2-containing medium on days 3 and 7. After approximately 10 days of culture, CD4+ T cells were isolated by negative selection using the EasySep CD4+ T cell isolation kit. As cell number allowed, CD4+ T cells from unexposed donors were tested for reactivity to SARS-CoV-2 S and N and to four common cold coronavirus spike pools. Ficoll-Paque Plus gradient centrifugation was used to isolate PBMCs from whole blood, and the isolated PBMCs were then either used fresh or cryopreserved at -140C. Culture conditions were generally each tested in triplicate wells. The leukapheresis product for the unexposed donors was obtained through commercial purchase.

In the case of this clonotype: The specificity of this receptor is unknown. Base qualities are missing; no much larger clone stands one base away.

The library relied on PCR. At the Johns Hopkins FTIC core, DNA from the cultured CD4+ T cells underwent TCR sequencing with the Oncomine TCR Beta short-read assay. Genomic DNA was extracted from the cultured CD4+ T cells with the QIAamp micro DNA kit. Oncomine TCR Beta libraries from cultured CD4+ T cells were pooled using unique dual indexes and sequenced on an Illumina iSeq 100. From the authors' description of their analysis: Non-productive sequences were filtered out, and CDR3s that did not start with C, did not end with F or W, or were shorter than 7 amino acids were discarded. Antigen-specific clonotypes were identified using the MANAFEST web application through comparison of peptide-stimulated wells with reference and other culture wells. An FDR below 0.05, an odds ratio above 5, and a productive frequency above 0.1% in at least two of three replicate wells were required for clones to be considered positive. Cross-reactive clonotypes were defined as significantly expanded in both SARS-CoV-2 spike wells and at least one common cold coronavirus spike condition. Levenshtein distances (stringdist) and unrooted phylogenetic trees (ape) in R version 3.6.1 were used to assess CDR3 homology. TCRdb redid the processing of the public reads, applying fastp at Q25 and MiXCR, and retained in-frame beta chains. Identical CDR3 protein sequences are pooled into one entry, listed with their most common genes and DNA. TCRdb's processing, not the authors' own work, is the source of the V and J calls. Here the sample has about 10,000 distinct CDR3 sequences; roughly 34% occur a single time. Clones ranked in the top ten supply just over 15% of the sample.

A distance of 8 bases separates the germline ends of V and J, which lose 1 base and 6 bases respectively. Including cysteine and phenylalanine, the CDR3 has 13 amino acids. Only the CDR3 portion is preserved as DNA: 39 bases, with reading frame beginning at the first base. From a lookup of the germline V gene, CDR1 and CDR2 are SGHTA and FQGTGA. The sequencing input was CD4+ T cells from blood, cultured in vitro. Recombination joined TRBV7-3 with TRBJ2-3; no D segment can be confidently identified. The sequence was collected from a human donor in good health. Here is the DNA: TGTGCCAGCAGCTTAATTTCCTCGGATACGCAGTATTTT. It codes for CASSLISSDTQYF.